Listed below are T cell receptor beta chains from one sample, sequenced in a study of response to subunit inactivated influenza vaccine. TCRdb itself ran the RT-PCR reads through MiXCR, one entry per CDR3 protein. This sample has some 160,000 distinct CDR3 sequences, with approximately 10% found just once. The material was non-naive T cells sorted from PBMCs, obtained roughly 6 weeks after vaccination. The receptors were gathered from a middle-aged man who received an inactivated influenza vaccine. The CDR3 runs from the conserved cysteine through the conserved F or W. A D gene is named only where the DNA matches it firmly.

>-|TRBJ1-1|TRBV5-1
CASSYDTYKETEAFF
>-|TRBJ2-7|TRBV14
CASSQGQGYSYEQYF
>TRBD1|TRBJ2-1|TRBV5-1
CASRPGQGWESSYNEQFF
>-|TRBJ1-5|TRBV12-3/TRBV12-4
CASSFGDQPQHF
>TRBD1|TRBJ2-2|TRBV9
CASTGGSTGELFF
>-|TRBJ1-6|TRBV10-2
CASTQPGSNSPLHF
>-|TRBJ2-6|TRBV20-1
CSVPVSGANVLTF
>-|TRBJ1-6|TRBV2
CASSEAGLYNSPLHF
>-|TRBJ2-7|TRBV4-3
CASSQDLDVAIKREQYF
>TRBD2|TRBJ2-5|TRBV12-3/TRBV12-4
CASSTRGGRETQYF